This TCR beta chain was recorded in a study of OX40 agonist ivuxolimab in advanced cancers. Clones were read by immunoSEQ multiplex PCR, and TCRdb kept only the in-frame ones, dropping some. The repertoire has 90,000 to 95,000 clones, about 89% of them found once; the top ten carry around 4%. As regards this clone: Its antigen is unknown.

Study observations and caveats: Researchers report that CD8+ T cells had, on average, more expanded clones than CD4+. Low normalized T-cell clonal expansion was also seen in some nonresponders.

The CDR3 spans 15 residues. The V and J ends lost 5 bases and 0 bases, in that order; junction bases with no gene match: 2. Germline assignment: CDR1 LNHDA and CDR2 SQIVND (reference sequence). The receptor was isolated from an adult with an advanced solid tumor such as melanoma, head and neck, liver or kidney cancer. This chain joins TRBV19 and TRBJ2-3, with TRBD2 identical over 10 bases. The sequences come from CD4+ or CD8+ T cells sorted from blood, collected in a trial of the OX40 agonist ivuxolimab. For the CDR3, the DNA is TGTGCCAGTAGTCTGACTAGCGGGAGCACAGATACGCAGTATTTT. This translates into CASSLTSGSTDTQYF.